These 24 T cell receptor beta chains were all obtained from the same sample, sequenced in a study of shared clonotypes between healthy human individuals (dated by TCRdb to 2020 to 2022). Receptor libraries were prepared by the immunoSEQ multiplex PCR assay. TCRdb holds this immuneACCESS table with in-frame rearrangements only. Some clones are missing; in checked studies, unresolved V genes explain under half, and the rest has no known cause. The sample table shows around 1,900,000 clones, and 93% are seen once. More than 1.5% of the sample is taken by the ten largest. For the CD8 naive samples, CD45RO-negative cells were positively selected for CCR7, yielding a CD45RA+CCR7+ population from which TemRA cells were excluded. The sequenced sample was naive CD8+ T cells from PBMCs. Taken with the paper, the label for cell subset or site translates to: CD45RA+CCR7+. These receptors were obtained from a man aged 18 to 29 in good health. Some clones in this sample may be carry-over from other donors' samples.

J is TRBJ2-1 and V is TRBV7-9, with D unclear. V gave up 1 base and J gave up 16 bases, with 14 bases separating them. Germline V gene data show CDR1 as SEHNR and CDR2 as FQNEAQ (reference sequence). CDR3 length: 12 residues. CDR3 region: CASSLEGRGPFF. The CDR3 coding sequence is TGTGCCAGCAGCTTAGAGGGTCGTGGCCCCTTCTTC.

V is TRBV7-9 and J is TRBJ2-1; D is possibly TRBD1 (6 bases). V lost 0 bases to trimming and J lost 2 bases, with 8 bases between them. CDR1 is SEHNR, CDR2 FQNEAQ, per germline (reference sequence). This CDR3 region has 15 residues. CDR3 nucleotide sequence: TGTGCCAGCAGCTTAGCGGGGGCGACCTACAATGAGCAGTTCTTC. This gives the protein CASSLAGATYNEQFF.

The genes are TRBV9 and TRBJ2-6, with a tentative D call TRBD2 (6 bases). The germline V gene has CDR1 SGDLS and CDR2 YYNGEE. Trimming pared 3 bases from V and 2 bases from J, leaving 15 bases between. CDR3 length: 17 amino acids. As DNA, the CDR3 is TGTGCCAGCAGCGCGTATCTCGGGAGAACTGGGGCCAACGTCCTGACTTTC. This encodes CASSAYLGRTGANVLTF.

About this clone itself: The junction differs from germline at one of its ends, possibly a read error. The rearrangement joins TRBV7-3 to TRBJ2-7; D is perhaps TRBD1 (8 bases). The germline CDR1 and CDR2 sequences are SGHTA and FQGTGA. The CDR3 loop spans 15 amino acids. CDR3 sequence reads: CASSVTGGVPYEQYF. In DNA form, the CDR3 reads TGTGCCAGCAGCGTAACAGGGGGGGTCCCCTACGAGCAGTACTTC. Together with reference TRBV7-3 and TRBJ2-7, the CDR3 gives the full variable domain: GAGVSQTPSNKVTEKGKYVELRCDPISGHTALYWYRQSLGQGPEFLIYFQGTGAADDSGLPNDRFFAVRPEGSVSTLKIQRTERGDSAVYLCASSVTGGVPYEQYFGPGTRLTVT.

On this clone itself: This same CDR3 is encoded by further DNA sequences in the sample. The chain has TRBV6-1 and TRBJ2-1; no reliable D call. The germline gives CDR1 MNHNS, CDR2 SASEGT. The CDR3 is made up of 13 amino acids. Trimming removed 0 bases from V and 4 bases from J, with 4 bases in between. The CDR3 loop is CASSEAPYNEQFF. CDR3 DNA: TGTGCCAGCAGTGAAGCACCTTACAATGAGCAGTTCTTC.

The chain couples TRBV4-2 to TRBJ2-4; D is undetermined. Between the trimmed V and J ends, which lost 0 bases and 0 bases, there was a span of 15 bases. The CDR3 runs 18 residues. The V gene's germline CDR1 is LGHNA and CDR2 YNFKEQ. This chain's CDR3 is CASSQDPAGSLAKNIQYF. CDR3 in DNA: TGTGCCAGCAGCCAAGATCCCGCCGGATCACTAGCCAAAAACATTCAGTACTTC.

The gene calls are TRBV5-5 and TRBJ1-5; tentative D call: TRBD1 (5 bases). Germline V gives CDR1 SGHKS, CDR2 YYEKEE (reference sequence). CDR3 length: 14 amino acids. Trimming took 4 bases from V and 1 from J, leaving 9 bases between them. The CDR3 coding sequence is TGTGCCAGCAGCGTGGGGCGGAGCAATCAGCCCCAGCATTTT. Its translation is CASSVGRSNQPQHF.

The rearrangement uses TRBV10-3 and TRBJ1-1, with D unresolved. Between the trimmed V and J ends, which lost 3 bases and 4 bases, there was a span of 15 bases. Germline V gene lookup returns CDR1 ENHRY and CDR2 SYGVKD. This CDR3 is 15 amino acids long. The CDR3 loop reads CAISDLAEDPTEAFF. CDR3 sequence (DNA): TGTGCCATCAGTGATCTGGCCGAGGACCCCACTGAAGCTTTCTTT.

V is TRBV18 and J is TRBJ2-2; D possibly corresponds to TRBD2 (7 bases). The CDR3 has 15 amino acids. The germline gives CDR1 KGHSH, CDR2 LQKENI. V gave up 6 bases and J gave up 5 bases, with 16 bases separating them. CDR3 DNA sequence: TGTGCCAGCTCTCCAAAAGGGGGGGAGACCGGGGAGCTGTTTTTT. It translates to CASSPKGGETGELFF.

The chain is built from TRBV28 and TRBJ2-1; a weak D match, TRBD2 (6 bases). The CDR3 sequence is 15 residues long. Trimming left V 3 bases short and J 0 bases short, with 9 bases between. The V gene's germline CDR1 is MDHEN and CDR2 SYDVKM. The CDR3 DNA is TGTGCCAGCAGTTTCTTAGCGGACTCCTACAATGAGCAGTTCTTC. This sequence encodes CASSFLADSYNEQFF. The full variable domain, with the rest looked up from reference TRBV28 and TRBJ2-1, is DVKVTQSSRYLVKRTGEKVFLECVQDMDHENMFWYRQDPGLGLRLIYFSYDVKMKEKGDIPEGYSVSREKKERFSLILESASTNQTSMYLCASSFLADSYNEQFFGPGTRLTVL.

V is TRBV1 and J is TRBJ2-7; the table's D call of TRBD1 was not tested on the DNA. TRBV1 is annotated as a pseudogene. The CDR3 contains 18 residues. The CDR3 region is CTSSQGGVGPPQVGEQYF. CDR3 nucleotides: TGCACCAGCAGCCAAGGAGGAGTGGGGCCTCCCCAGGTAGGCGAGCAGTACTTC.

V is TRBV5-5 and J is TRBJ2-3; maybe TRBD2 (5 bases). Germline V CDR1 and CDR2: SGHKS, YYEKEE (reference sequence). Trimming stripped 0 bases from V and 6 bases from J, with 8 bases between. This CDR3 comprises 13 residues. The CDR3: CASSLGRADTQYF. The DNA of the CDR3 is TGTGCCAGCAGCTTGGGGCGGGCCGATACGCAGTATTTT.

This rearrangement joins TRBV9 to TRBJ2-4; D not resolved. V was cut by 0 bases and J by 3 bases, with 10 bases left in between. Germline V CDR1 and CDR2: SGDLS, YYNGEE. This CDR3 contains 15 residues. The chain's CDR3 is CASSVGPWGKNIQYF. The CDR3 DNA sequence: TGTGCCAGCAGCGTAGGGCCATGGGGCAAAAACATTCAGTACTTC.

CDR3 in amino acids: CASSLGGEKLFF. CDR3 nucleotides: TGTGCCAGCAGTTTAGGGGGGGAAAAACTGTTTTTT. The chain uses TRBV27 and TRBJ1-4; perhaps TRBD1 as D (5 bases). This CDR3 contains 12 residues. V dropped 2 bases and J dropped 8 bases, with 6 bases sitting between them. The germline V gene encodes CDR1 MNHEY and CDR2 SMNVEV (reference sequence).

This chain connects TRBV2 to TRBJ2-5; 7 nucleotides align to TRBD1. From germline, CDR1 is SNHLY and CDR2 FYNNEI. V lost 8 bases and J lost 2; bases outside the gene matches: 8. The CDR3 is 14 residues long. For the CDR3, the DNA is TGTGCCAGCGCTGACAGGGTTACACAAGAGACCCAGTACTTC. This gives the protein CASADRVTQETQYF.

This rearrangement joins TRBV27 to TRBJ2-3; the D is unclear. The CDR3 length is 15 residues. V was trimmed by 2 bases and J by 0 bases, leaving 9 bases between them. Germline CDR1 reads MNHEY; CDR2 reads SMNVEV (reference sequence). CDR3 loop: CASSLGARSTDTQYF. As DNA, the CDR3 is TGTGCCAGCAGTTTAGGTGCGAGAAGCACAGATACGCAGTATTTT.

The CDR3 protein is CASMASGLITGELFF. The CDR3 DNA reads TGTGCCAGCATGGCCTCGGGACTGATCACCGGGGAGCTGTTTTTT. This chain links TRBV27 with TRBJ2-2; D may be TRBD2 (6 bases). Trimming cost V 7 bases and J 4 bases, with 16 bases left between them. The CDR3 length is 15 residues. CDR1 and CDR2 (germline): MNHEY, SMNVEV (reference sequence).

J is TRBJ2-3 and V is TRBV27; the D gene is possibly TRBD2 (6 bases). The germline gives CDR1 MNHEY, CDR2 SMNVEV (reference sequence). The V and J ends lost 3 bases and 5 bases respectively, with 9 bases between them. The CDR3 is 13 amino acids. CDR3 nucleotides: TGTGCCAGCAGTTTTCTCGGGGGAGATACGCAGTATTTT. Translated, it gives CASSFLGGDTQYF.

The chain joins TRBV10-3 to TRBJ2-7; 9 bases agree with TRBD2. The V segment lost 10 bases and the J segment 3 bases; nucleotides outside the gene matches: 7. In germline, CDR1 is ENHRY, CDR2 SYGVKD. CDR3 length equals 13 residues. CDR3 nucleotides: TGTGCCACTAAACTAGCGGGCCGCTACGAGCAGTACTTC. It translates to CATKLAGRYEQYF.

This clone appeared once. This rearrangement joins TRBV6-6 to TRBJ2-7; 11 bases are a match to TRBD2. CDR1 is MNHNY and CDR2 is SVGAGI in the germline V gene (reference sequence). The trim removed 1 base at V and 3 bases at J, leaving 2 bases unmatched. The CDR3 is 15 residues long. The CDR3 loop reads CASSYYTSGGYEQYF. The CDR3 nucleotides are TGTGCCAGCAGTTACTATACTAGCGGGGGCTACGAGCAGTACTTC.

CDR3 DNA: TGTGCCAGCAGCCCTAGACTAGCGGGAGTCACCGAGCAGTACTTC. Residues: CASSPRLAGVTEQYF. The chain is built from TRBV27 and TRBJ2-7; 12 nucleotides align to TRBD2. J lost 6 bases, V lost 6 bases, and 9 bases had no gene match. CDR3 length: 15 amino acids. Germline V CDR1 and CDR2: MNHEY, SMNVEV (reference sequence).

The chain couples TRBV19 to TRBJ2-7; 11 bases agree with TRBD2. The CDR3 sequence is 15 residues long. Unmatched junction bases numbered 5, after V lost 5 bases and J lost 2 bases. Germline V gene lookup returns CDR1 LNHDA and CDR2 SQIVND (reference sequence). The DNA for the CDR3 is TGTGCCAGTAGTGAACTAGCGGGGGACACCTACGAGCAGTACTTC. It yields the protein CASSELAGDTYEQYF.

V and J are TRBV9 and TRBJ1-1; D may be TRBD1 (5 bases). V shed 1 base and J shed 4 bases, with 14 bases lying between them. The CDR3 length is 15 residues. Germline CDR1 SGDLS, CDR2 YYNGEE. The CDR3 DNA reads TGTGCCAGCAGCGTATCTGGGGGAAGTGGCACTGAAGCTTTCTTT. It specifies CASSVSGGSGTEAFF.

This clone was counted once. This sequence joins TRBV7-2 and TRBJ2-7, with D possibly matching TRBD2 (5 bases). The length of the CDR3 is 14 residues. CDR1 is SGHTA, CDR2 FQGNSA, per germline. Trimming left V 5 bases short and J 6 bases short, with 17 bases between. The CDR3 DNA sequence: TGTGCCAGCAGCGTGATTGTGGGGAGTGGCGAGCAGTACTTC. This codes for CASSVIVGSGEQYF.